Presented here are 19 T cell receptor beta chains from one specimen sequenced in a study of blood T cell repertoires in COVID-19. TCRdb's copy holds only in-frame clones and misses some; the assay was immunoSEQ multiplex PCR. The sample shows roughly 73,000 clones, more than 85% of them seen only once. The sample taken for sequencing was peripheral blood. All receptors come from a man between 65 and 85 years old with active COVID-19.

V usage is TRBV19 and J usage is TRBJ1-2; D is unresolved. CDR1 is LNHDA and CDR2 is SQIVND in the germline V gene (reference sequence). CDR3 length: 15 amino acids. V lost 5 bases and J 0 bases, leaving 13 bases between the germline ends. Here the CDR3 reads CASSSPGRANYGYTF. The CDR3 nucleotides read TGTGCCAGTAGTTCTCCAGGCAGAGCTAACTATGGCTACACCTTC.

Here the CDR3 reads CASSLEGASEQYF. CDR3 nucleotides: TGCGCCAGCAGCTTGGAAGGGGCGTCAGAGCAGTACTTC. V and J are TRBV5-1 and TRBJ2-7; possible D gene TRBD1, 5 bases. Germline V CDR1 and CDR2: SGHRS, YFSETQ. The V end was cut by 0 bases, the J end by 7 bases, with 11 bases between. The CDR3 spans 13 residues. Filled out from reference TRBV5-1 and TRBJ2-7, the complete variable domain reads KAGVTQTPRYLIKTRGQQVTLSCSPISGHRSVSWYQQTPGQGLQFLFEYFSETQRNKGNFPGRFSGRQFSNSRSEMNVSTLELGDSALYLCASSLEGASEQYFGPGTRLTVT.

The chain uses TRBV2 and TRBJ2-3; maybe TRBD2 (5 bases). This CDR3 is built from 12 residues. Trimming took off 10 bases at V and 6 bases at J, with 14 bases between the two ends. Germline CDR1 and CDR2: SNHLY and FYNNEI. In DNA form, the CDR3 reads TGTGCCACCCGGACTGTGGCGGATACGCAGTATTTT. It specifies CATRTVADTQYF.

This chain joins TRBV5-6 and TRBJ1-6; no reliable D call. The CDR3 length is 14 residues. Trimming shortened V by 2 bases and J by 9 bases, and 12 bases separated the two germline ends. CDR1 and CDR2 (germline): SGHDT, YYEEEE. The CDR3 coding sequence is TGTGCCAGCAGCTTTATGGCCGGAGGTTCACCCCTCCACTTT. It is translated as CASSFMAGGSPLHF.

The chain joins TRBV20-1 to TRBJ2-3, with a possible D match to TRBD1 (6 bases). CDR3 size: 16 residues. V was cut by 3 bases and J by 4 bases, with 20 bases left in between. The V gene's germline CDR1 is DFQATT and CDR2 SNEGSKA (reference sequence). The CDR3 sequence is CSASPLEGAGADTQYF. In DNA, the CDR3 is TGCAGTGCTAGTCCATTAGAGGGAGCAGGGGCAGATACGCAGTATTTT.

V and J are TRBV5-4 and TRBJ2-1; D gene unclear. Trimming shortened V by 0 bases and J by 7 bases, and 11 bases separated the two germline ends. This CDR3 comprises 14 residues. Germline CDR1 is SGHNT and CDR2 is YYREEE (reference sequence). The CDR3 spells CASSLGFVQNEQFF. Written as DNA, the CDR3 is TGTGCCAGCAGCTTGGGTTTCGTGCAGAATGAGCAGTTCTTC.

The chain uses TRBV9 and TRBJ2-7; tentative D call: TRBD2 (6 bases). The length of the CDR3 is 13 residues. Germline V gives CDR1 SGDLS, CDR2 YYNGEE. The V gene lost 0 bases and the J gene lost 4 bases, with 8 bases spanning the gap. This CDR3 is CASSVGGVYEQYF. The DNA for the CDR3 is TGTGCCAGCAGCGTAGGGGGGGTGTACGAGCAGTACTTC.

CDR3 sequence (DNA): TGTGCCACCAGCGGACAGAAGACTAACTATGGCTACACCTTC. Residues: CATSGQKTNYGYTF. The chain uses TRBV15 and TRBJ1-2, with D maybe TRBD1 (6 bases). Germline V CDR1 and CDR2: LNHNV, YYDKDF (reference sequence). The CDR3 loop spans 14 amino acids. Trimming stripped 5 bases from V and 0 bases from J, with 10 bases between.

In its sample, this clone was seen once. The genes are TRBV4-1 and TRBJ2-2; D possibly corresponds to TRBD2 (6 bases). CDR1 is MGHRA and CDR2 is YSYEKL in the germline V gene. V shed 0 bases and J shed 4 bases, with 18 bases lying between them. The CDR3 is 18 amino acids. CDR3 loop: CASSQEWAGPPGTGELFF. The CDR3, as DNA: TGCGCCAGCAGCCAAGAATGGGCGGGACCGCCCGGCACCGGGGAGCTGTTTTTT.

The rearrangement links TRBV5-1 to TRBJ2-5, with 7 bases that match TRBD2. V lost 1 base to trimming and J lost 4 bases; unmatched junction nucleotides: 16. Germline lookup yields CDR1 SGHRS and CDR2 YFSETQ. This CDR3 contains 18 residues. CDR3 sequence (DNA): TGCGCCAGCAGCTTGACACCCGGGGCGGGAGTTGGGTCAGAGACCCAGTACTTC. As protein: CASSLTPGAGVGSETQYF.

The chain combines TRBV27 with TRBJ2-5; TRBD2 aligns across 11 bases. This CDR3 is built from 16 residues. With V trimmed by 6 bases and J by 5 bases, 11 bases remained unmatched. Germline V gene lookup returns CDR1 MNHEY and CDR2 SMNVEV (reference sequence). In DNA form, the CDR3 reads TGTGCCAGCAGGTTACTAGCGGGGGCCGGTGGGGAGACCCAGTACTTC. Its translation: CASRLLAGAGGETQYF.

The chain has TRBV28 and TRBJ2-4; tentatively, D is TRBD2 (5 bases). V gave up 5 bases and J gave up 8 bases, with 22 bases separating them. The germline V gene encodes CDR1 MDHEN and CDR2 SYDVKM. The CDR3 spans 16 residues. The CDR3 DNA is TGTGCCAGCAGTACCCACAAGGGTCTAGCAACGGACATTCAGTACTTC. This gives the protein CASSTHKGLATDIQYF.

The V gene is TRBV6-5, the J gene TRBJ2-7; TRBD2 matches 8 bases. The CDR3 runs to 14 residues. The V segment lost 0 bases and the J segment 5 bases; nucleotides outside the gene matches: 3. Germline V gene data show CDR1 as MNHEY and CDR2 as SVGAGI. CDR3 bases: TGTGCCAGCAGTTACTCTTCGGGGGGGAACGAGCAGTACTTC. Translated: CASSYSSGGNEQYF.

The gene calls are TRBV3-1 (or the pseudogene TRBV3-2) and TRBJ2-7; D may be TRBD1 or TRBD2 (8 bases each). V was pared by 7 bases and J by 8 bases, with 18 bases between. Per the germline V gene, CDR1 is LGHDT and CDR2 is YNNKEL (reference sequence). This CDR3 is built from 13 residues. CDR3 residues: CASTQGASGQQYF. The CDR3, as DNA: TGTGCCAGCACCCAGGGGGCTAGCGGGCAGCAGTACTTC.

This chain joins TRBV3-1 (or the pseudogene TRBV3-2) and TRBJ1-2; 8 nucleotides line up with TRBD1. Germline trimming cut 2 bases from V and 4 bases from J; bases unmatched to any gene: 6. This CDR3 is built from 15 residues. Germline-derived CDR1 and CDR2 are LGHDT and YNNKEL (reference sequence). CDR3 sequence (DNA): TGTGCCAGCAGCCAAACGCAGACAGGGGTCTATGGCTACACCTTC. Protein sequence: CASSQTQTGVYGYTF.

The chain employs TRBV18 and TRBJ2-1; TRBD2 might be the D (6 bases). Germline CDR1 KGHSH, CDR2 LQKENI. Trimming stripped 4 bases from V and 2 bases from J, with 12 bases between. The CDR3 consists of 15 residues. The CDR3 DNA reads as TGTGCCAGCTCACATCGGGAGTCCCCCTACAATGAGCAGTTCTTC. Residues: CASSHRESPYNEQFF.

This sequence joins TRBV2 and TRBJ2-7, with 7 bases lining up with TRBD2. The CDR3 contains 11 residues. J was trimmed by 7 bases and V by 9 bases; bases with no gene match: 6. The V gene's germline CDR1 is SNHLY and CDR2 FYNNEI. The CDR3 here is CARGTGGEQYF. DNA for the CDR3: TGTGCCAGGGGGACGGGAGGTGAGCAGTACTTC. The full variable domain, completed using reference TRBV2 and TRBJ2-7, is EPEVTQTPSHQVTQMGQEVILRCVPISNHLYFYWYRQILGQKVEFLVSFYNNEISEKSEIFDDQFSVERPDGSNFTLKIRSTKLEDSAMYFCARGTGGEQYFGPGTRLTVT.

The CDR3 loop is CASSPQGYGYTF. In DNA, the CDR3 is TGTGCCAGCAGTCCCCAGGGCTATGGCTACACCTTC. The chain employs TRBV12-3 or TRBV12-4 and TRBJ1-2; maybe TRBD1 (5 bases). Trimming removed 5 bases from V and 4 bases from J, with 8 bases in between. The CDR3 extends over 12 amino acids.

The sample holds one count of this clone. One end of the junction fails to match germline, which may point to a read error. The chain uses TRBV7-7 and TRBJ2-1; 13 bases are shared with TRBD2. The germline gives CDR1 SSHAT, CDR2 FNYEAQ (reference sequence). The CDR3 covers 17 residues. The DNA of the CDR3 is TGTGCTAGCAGCCCCGGAGGACTAGCGGGGGCCTACAATGAGCAGTTCTTC. It translates to CASSPGGLAGAYNEQFF.